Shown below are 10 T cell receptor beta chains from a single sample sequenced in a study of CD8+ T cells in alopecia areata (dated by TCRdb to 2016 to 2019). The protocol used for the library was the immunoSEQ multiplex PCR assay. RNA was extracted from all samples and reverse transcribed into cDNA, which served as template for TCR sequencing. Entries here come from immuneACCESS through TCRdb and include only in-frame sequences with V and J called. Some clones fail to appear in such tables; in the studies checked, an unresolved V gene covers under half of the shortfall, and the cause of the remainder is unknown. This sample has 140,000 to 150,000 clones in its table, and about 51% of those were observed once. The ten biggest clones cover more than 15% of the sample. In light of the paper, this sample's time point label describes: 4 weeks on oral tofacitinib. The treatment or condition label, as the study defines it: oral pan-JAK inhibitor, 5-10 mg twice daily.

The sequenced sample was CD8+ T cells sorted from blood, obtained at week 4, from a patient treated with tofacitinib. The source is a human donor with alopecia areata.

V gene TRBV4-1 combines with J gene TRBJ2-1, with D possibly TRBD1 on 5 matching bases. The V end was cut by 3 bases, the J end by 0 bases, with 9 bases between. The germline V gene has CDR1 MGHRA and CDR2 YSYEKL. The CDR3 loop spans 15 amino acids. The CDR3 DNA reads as TGCGCCAGCAGCCATGACAGAGACTCCTACAATGAGCAGTTCTTC. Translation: CASSHDRDSYNEQFF.

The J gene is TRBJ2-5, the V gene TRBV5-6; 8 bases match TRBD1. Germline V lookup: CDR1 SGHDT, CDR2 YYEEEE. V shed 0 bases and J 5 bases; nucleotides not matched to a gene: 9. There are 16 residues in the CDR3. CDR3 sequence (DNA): TGTGCCAGCAGCTTGGCAGGGGGCGAGCTTTGGGAGACCCAGTACTTC. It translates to CASSLAGGELWETQYF. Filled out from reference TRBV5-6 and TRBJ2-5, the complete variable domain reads DAGVTQSPTHLIKTRGQQVTLRCSPKSGHDTVSWYQQALGQGPQFIFQYYEEEERQRGNFPDRFSGHQFPNYSSELNVNALLLGDSALYLCASSLAGGELWETQYFGPGTRLLVL.

The CDR3 protein is CASSRILNEKLFF. The CDR3 region has the DNA TGCGCCAGCAGCCGGATTCTCAATGAAAAACTGTTTTTT. The chain recombines TRBV4-3 with TRBJ1-4; D unresolved. The CDR3 is 13 amino acids. Germline V lookup: CDR1 LGHNA, CDR2 YSLEER. V was clipped by 4 bases and J by 5 bases, with 8 bases between them.

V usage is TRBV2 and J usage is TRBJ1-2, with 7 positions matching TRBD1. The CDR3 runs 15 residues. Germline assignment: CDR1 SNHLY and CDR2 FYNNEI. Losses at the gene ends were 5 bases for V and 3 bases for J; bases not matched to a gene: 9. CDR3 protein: CASSPTDRVYYGYTF. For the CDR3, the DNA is TGTGCCAGCAGTCCTACAGACAGGGTCTACTATGGCTACACCTTC.

Here the CDR3 reads CASSLLRGYEQYF. In nucleotides, the CDR3 is TGCGCCAGCAGCCTCCTCAGGGGTTACGAGCAGTACTTC. This chain links TRBV4-1 with TRBJ2-7; D is perhaps TRBD1 (6 bases). This CDR3 comprises 13 residues. V gave up 4 bases and J gave up 4 bases, with 11 bases separating them. CDR1 is MGHRA, CDR2 YSYEKL, per germline.

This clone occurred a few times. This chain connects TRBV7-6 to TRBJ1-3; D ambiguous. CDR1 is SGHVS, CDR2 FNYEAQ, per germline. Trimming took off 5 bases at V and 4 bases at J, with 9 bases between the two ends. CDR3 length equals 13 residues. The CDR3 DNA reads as TGTGCCAGCAGCCCGGACTGGGGAAACACCATATATTTT. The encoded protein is CASSPDWGNTIYF.

The CDR3 spells CSVTRAGELFF. The DNA for the CDR3 is TGCAGCGTTACCCGGGCCGGGGAGCTGTTTTTT. The chain carries TRBV29-1 and TRBJ2-2; D is ambiguous. CDR1 SQVTM and CDR2 ANQGSEA come from the germline V gene. This CDR3 contains 11 residues. Trimming cost V 5 bases and J 6 bases, with 7 bases left between them.

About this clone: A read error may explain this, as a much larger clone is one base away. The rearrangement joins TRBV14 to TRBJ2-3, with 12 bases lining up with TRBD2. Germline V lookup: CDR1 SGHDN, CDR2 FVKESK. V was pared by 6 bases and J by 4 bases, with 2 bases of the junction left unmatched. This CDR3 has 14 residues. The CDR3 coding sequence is TGTGCCAGCAGTTGGACTAGCGGGGCAGATACGCAGTATTTT. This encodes CASSWTSGADTQYF.

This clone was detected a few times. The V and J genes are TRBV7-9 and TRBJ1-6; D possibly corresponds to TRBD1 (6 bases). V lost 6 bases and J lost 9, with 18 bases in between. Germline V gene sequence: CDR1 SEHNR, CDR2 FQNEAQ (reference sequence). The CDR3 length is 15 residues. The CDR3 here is CASRSNRELGSPLHF. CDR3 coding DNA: TGTGCCAGCAGGTCCAACAGGGAACTGGGTTCACCCCTCCACTTT.

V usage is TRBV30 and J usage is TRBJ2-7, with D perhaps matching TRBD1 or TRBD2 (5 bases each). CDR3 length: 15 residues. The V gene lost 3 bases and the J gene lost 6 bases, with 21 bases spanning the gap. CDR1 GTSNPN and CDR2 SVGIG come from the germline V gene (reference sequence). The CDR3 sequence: CAWSRLRESVGEQYF. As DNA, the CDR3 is TGTGCCTGGAGCCGACTCAGGGAGTCAGTTGGCGAGCAGTACTTC. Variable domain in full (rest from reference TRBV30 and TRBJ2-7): SQTIHQWPATLVQPVGSPLSLECTVEGTSNPNLYWYRQAAGRGLQLLFYSVGIGQISSEVPQNLSASRPQDRQFILSSKKLLLSDSGFYLCAWSRLRESVGEQYFGPGTRLTVT.